Described below is a single T cell receptor beta chain sequence and its context. Its antigen is still unknown. This specimen comes from a study of T cell responses to AZD1222 COVID-19 vaccine. Study as a whole: Combined were second doses at about 4 or about 12 weeks.

Clones were sequenced by immunoSEQ multiplex PCR, and TCRdb holds only the in-frame ones, with some missing. The sample lists roughly 130,000 clones, around 90% occurring once. CDR3 length: 17 residues. V was clipped by 3 bases and J by 0 bases, with 15 bases between them. The germline gives CDR1 SGHTA, CDR2 FQGNSA. Overall study findings and caveats: Unmutated regions of variants are reportedly targeted by nearly half of spike-specific TCRs. Donors were largely white British and mainly female; clonal diversity was possibly underestimated. In all cases, repertoires were sampled only after the peak T cell response.

Sequenced material: peripheral blood, taken on day 0 of AZD1222 vaccination. This receptor was obtained from an adult in good health. The chain joins TRBV7-2 to TRBJ1-5; D not certain. DNA of the CDR3: TGTGCCAGCAGCTTGGCGCCCGGGTGGAATAGCAATCAGCCCCAGCATTTT. Translated: CASSLAPGWNSNQPQHF. Together with reference TRBV7-2 and TRBJ1-5, the CDR3 gives the full variable domain: GAGVSQSPSNKVTEKGKDVELRCDPISGHTALYWYRQSLGQGLEFLIYFQGNSAPDKSGLPSDRFSAERTGGSVSTLTIQRTQQEDSAVYLCASSLAPGWNSNQPQHFGDGTRLSIL.